Each of the 14 T cell receptor beta chains below was sequenced from the same sample in a study of blood T cell repertoires in COVID-19. Method: immunoSEQ multiplex PCR; TCRdb's copy keeps in-frame clones and lacks some. The sample carries a few hundred thousand clones, around 92% recorded once. Sequenced sample: peripheral blood. The receptor set was obtained from a woman between 25 and 40 years old with COVID-19, enrolled during active disease.

The genes are TRBV9 and TRBJ2-1, with 14 positions matching TRBD2. With 4 bases clipped from V and 0 bases from J, the junction kept 3 bases outside the gene matches. Germline CDR1 is SGDLS and CDR2 is YYNGEE. The CDR3 extends over 17 amino acids. The CDR3 DNA reads as TGTGCCAGCAGCCTCGGGACTAGCGGGAGCTCCTACAATGAGCAGTTCTTC. Translating gives CASSLGTSGSSYNEQFF.

The V and J genes are TRBV6-6 and TRBJ2-7; D is perhaps TRBD1 (6 bases). The germline V gene encodes CDR1 MNHNY and CDR2 SVGAGI (reference sequence). The V and J ends lost 6 bases and 4 bases respectively, with 13 bases between them. CDR3 length: 13 amino acids. The CDR3: CASSRDTRYEQYF. The CDR3 DNA is TGTGCCAGCAGCCGGGACACTAGATACGAGCAGTACTTC.

This clone appeared a single time. The chain combines TRBV7-6 with TRBJ2-2; D not resolved. CDR1 SGHVS and CDR2 FNYEAQ come from the germline V gene. The CDR3 has 11 residues. V lost 5 bases and J 6 bases, leaving 4 bases between the germline ends. The CDR3 is CASSPAGELFF. Written as DNA, the CDR3 is TGTGCCAGCAGCCCAGCCGGGGAGCTGTTTTTT.

The chain employs TRBV3-1 (or the pseudogene TRBV3-2) and TRBJ1-6; 9 bases align to TRBD1. The CDR3 has 21 residues. Germline V gene data show CDR1 as LGHDT and CDR2 as YNNKEL (reference sequence). J lost 1 base, V lost 1 base, and 14 bases had no gene match. This CDR3 reads CASSQVGKPQGARSYNSPLHF. CDR3 nucleotides: TGTGCCAGCAGCCAAGTTGGAAAGCCACAGGGGGCGCGATCCTATAATTCACCCCTCCACTTT.

V is TRBV20-1 and J is TRBJ2-1; unclear D gene. This CDR3 contains 11 residues. The ends were cut back, 3 bases at V and 8 bases at J, with 8 bases in the middle. Germline lookup yields CDR1 DFQATT and CDR2 SNEGSKA (reference sequence). The CDR3, as DNA: TGCAGTGCTAGGATGAGCGATGAGCAGTTCTTC. Translated, it gives CSARMSDEQFF.

The chain combines TRBV9 with TRBJ1-1; D might be TRBD1 (6 bases). The CDR3 has 13 residues. V lost 4 bases to trimming and J lost 5 bases, with 12 bases between them. Germline V gene sequence: CDR1 SGDLS, CDR2 YYNGEE. The CDR3 DNA reads as TGTGCCAGCAGCTCGACAGGAATAACTGAAGCTTTCTTT. Protein product: CASSSTGITEAFF. The entire variable domain, with the rest obtained from reference TRBV9 and TRBJ1-1, is as follows: DSGVTQTPKHLITATGQRVTLRCSPRSGDLSVYWYQQSLDQGLQFLIQYYNGEERAKGNILERFSAQQFPDLHSELNLSSLELGDSALYFCASSSTGITEAFFGQGTRLTVV.

The rearrangement links TRBV9 to TRBJ2-1; possible D gene TRBD2, 5 bases. With 0 bases removed from V and 5 bases from J, the gap between germline ends came to 12 bases. CDR1 SGDLS and CDR2 YYNGEE come from the germline V gene. CDR3 size: 15 residues. The CDR3 here is CASSVGASNNNEQFF. The CDR3 nucleotides read TGTGCCAGCAGCGTAGGGGCTAGCAATAACAATGAGCAGTTCTTC.

This clone was seen a few times. V and J are TRBV6-2 or TRBV6-3 and TRBJ1-4, with TRBD1 matching over 8 bases. Looked up from germline, CDR1 is MNHEY and CDR2 is SVGEGT. This CDR3 is built from 15 residues. With V trimmed by 2 bases and J by 8 bases, 7 bases remained unmatched. CDR3 region: CASSYPRTGREKLFF. The CDR3 DNA is TGTGCCAGCAGTTACCCCCGGACAGGGCGCGAAAAACTGTTTTTT.

V gene TRBV27 combines with J gene TRBJ1-2, with 10 bases matching TRBD1. The CDR3 loop spans 14 amino acids. Germline CDR1 MNHEY, CDR2 SMNVEV (reference sequence). V dropped 5 bases and J dropped 3; count of bases not matched to a gene: 3. CDR3 sequence reads: CASSPGQGYYGYTF. CDR3 sequence (DNA): TGTGCCAGCAGTCCGGGACAGGGGTACTATGGCTACACCTTC.

The chain carries TRBV7-6 and TRBJ2-3; 7 bases line up with TRBD2. Germline-derived CDR1 and CDR2 are SGHVS and FNYEAQ. CDR3 length: 16 residues. Trimming took 1 base from V and 1 from J; bases not matched to a gene: 5. The CDR3 region is CASSLGPSGGTDTQYF. The CDR3 coding sequence is TGTGCCAGCAGCTTAGGACCTAGCGGCGGCACAGATACGCAGTATTTT. Variable domain in full (rest from reference TRBV7-6 and TRBJ2-3): GAGVSQSPRYKVTKRGQDVALRCDPISGHVSLYWYRQALGQGPEFLTYFNYEAQQDKSGLPNDRFSAERPEGSISTLTIQRTEQRDSAMYRCASSLGPSGGTDTQYFGPGTRLTVL.

This chain joins TRBV29-1 and TRBJ2-3, with TRBD2 identical over 9 bases. The germline CDR1 and CDR2 sequences are SQVTM and ANQGSEA. This CDR3 spans 14 amino acids. V lost 6 bases, J lost 0 bases, and 4 bases stayed unmatched. CDR3 sequence: CSVATSGSTDTQYF. The CDR3 nucleotides read TGCAGCGTCGCCACTAGCGGGAGCACAGATACGCAGTATTTT.

This rearrangement joins TRBV29-1 to TRBJ2-5; TRBD2 matches 11 bases. The trim removed 4 bases at V and 4 bases at J, leaving 5 bases unmatched. CDR1 SQVTM and CDR2 ANQGSEA come from the germline V gene. The CDR3 runs to 14 residues. CDR3 nucleotides: TGCAGCGTTGGGACTAGCGGGTCTTTAGAGACCCAGTACTTC. The encoded protein is CSVGTSGSLETQYF. Supplemented by reference TRBV29-1 and TRBJ2-5, the full variable domain reads SAVISQKPSRDICQRGTSLTIQCQVDSQVTMMFWYRQQPGQSLTLIATANQGSEATYESGFVIDKFPISRPNLTFSTLTVSNMSPEDSSIYLCSVGTSGSLETQYFGPGTRLLVL.

This rearrangement joins TRBV14 to TRBJ1-4; weak D call: TRBD1 (5 bases). Deletions cut 7 bases from V and 0 bases from J, with 15 bases between. The CDR3 is made up of 16 amino acids. Germline V gene lookup returns CDR1 SGHDN and CDR2 FVKESK. Here the CDR3 reads CASTIRDRATNEKLFF. CDR3 in DNA: TGTGCCAGCACCATCAGAGACAGAGCAACTAATGAAAAACTGTTTTTT.

CDR3 loop: CASSLNLAGTEAFF. In DNA form, the CDR3 reads TGTGCCAGCAGCTTAAATTTGGCGGGCACTGAAGCTTTCTTT. J is TRBJ1-1 and V is TRBV11-2; the D is unclear. Looked up from germline, CDR1 is SGHAT and CDR2 is FQNNGV. The CDR3 is 14 amino acids. Trimming stripped 2 bases from V and 4 bases from J, with 11 bases between.